Following are 28 T cell receptor beta chains from one sample sequenced in a study of cytomegalovirus exposure and HLA in healthy donors. The PCR used 60 Vbeta and 13 Jbeta primers. TCRdb's table, derived via immunoSEQ multiplex PCR, lists solely in-frame clones and lacks some. The sample holds around 39,000 clones, about 60% seen once. Sequenced sample: PBMCs. These receptors originate from a human donor in good health.

This clone was found a few times. The rearrangement joins TRBV12-5 to TRBJ2-7; D unresolved. Trimming shortened V by 1 base and J by 1 base, and 5 bases separated the two germline ends. CDR1 LGHNT and CDR2 FRNRAP come from the germline V gene. The CDR3 length is 13 residues. This CDR3 reads CASGLAGSYEQYF. The CDR3 region has the DNA TGTGCTAGTGGTTTGGCCGGTTCCTACGAGCAGTACTTC.

The J gene is TRBJ2-2, the V gene TRBV10-1, with 10 bases lining up with TRBD1. Germline CDR1 reads WNHNN; CDR2 reads SYGVQD (reference sequence). The CDR3 runs to 14 residues. The J segment lost 5 bases and the V segment lost 8 bases, leaving 5 bases of the junction unmatched. The CDR3 sequence: CASRRDRGTGELFF. For the CDR3, the DNA is TGCGCCAGCCGCCGGGACAGGGGAACCGGGGAGCTGTTTTTT.

This clone occurred a few times. The V call is TRBV10-2, the J call TRBJ1-1; 7 bases map to TRBD1. V dropped 6 bases and J dropped 7; count of bases not matched to a gene: 5. Germline lookup yields CDR1 WSHSY and CDR2 SAAADI. The CDR3 is made up of 12 amino acids. CDR3 coding DNA: TGCGCCAGCAGCTGGGGACAGAATGAAGCTTTCTTT. This translates into CASSWGQNEAFF.

The sample holds a few counts of this clone. The chain employs TRBV10-3 and TRBJ2-3; no firm D call. V was pared by 0 bases and J by 4 bases, with 5 bases between. Germline loops: CDR1 ENHRY, CDR2 SYGVKD. The CDR3 is 13 residues long. DNA of the CDR3: TGTGCCATCAGTGAGTCCCGTGCAGATACGCAGTATTTT. Its protein product is CAISESRADTQYF.

The chain carries TRBV4-3 and TRBJ1-3; D is unclear. The germline V and J ends were trimmed by 1 base and 2 bases, with 12 bases remaining between them. The CDR3 spans 16 residues. CDR1 and CDR2 (germline): LGHNA, YSLEER. CDR3 bases: TGCGCCAGCAGCCAAGGAGAGGTTCTTCCTGGAAACACCATATATTTT. Translating gives CASSQGEVLPGNTIYF.

The chain carries TRBV9 and TRBJ2-7; D may be TRBD1 (6 bases). The length of the CDR3 is 13 residues. CDR1 SGDLS and CDR2 YYNGEE come from the germline V gene. Between the trimmed V and J ends, which lost 0 bases and 6 bases, there was a span of 10 bases. The CDR3 bases are TGTGCCAGCAGCGTAGGCAGGGGCGGCGAGCAGTACTTC. The encoded protein is CASSVGRGGEQYF.

This clone was detected only a few times. The chain recombines TRBV19 with TRBJ1-4; D gene uncertain. Trimming removed 5 bases from V and 7 bases from J, with 11 bases in between. Germline CDR1 and CDR2: LNHDA and SQIVND (reference sequence). The CDR3 is made up of 13 amino acids. CDR3 amino acids: CASSQTGSEKLFF. The CDR3 DNA sequence: TGTGCCAGTAGTCAAACGGGGAGTGAAAAACTGTTTTTT.

The chain recombines TRBV5-1 with TRBJ1-3, with D uncertain. Trimming cost V 2 bases and J 2 bases, with 8 bases left between them. The CDR3 has 14 amino acids. Germline V gene data show CDR1 as SGHRS and CDR2 as YFSETQ. In DNA, the CDR3 is TGCGCCAGCAGCTTAGTGAGGACTGGAAACACCATATATTTT. It translates to CASSLVRTGNTIYF.

The gene calls are TRBV5-6 and TRBJ2-7; D might be TRBD1 (5 bases). The CDR3 is 13 amino acids. Germline CDR1 SGHDT, CDR2 YYEEEE. V was clipped by 0 bases and J by 6 bases, with 10 bases between them. This CDR3 reads CASSLAAGREQYF. The CDR3 DNA sequence: TGTGCCAGCAGCTTGGCGGCAGGGCGCGAGCAGTACTTC.

This clone is deemed medium-sized. The chain combines TRBV2 with TRBJ1-2, with D maybe TRBD1 (6 bases). Germline loops: CDR1 SNHLY, CDR2 FYNNEI. Trimming stripped 5 bases from V and 8 bases from J, with 27 bases between. The CDR3 totals 17 residues. In DNA, the CDR3 is TGTGCCAGCAGTATTTCAACTACAGGGTTGGGATTTGGGGGCTACACCTTC. Its protein product is CASSISTTGLGFGGYTF.

This clone was counted many times. V gene TRBV2 combines with J gene TRBJ1-4; 8 bases are a match to TRBD1. Germline CDR1 is SNHLY and CDR2 is FYNNEI. V gave up 5 bases and J gave up 10 bases; unmatched junction bases: 3. The CDR3 covers 12 residues. The CDR3 reads CASSSTGGKLFF. In DNA, the CDR3 is TGTGCCAGCAGTTCTACAGGGGGAAAACTGTTTTTT.

This clone was observed a single time. The gene calls are TRBV5-4 and TRBJ1-6; perhaps TRBD1 as D (5 bases). Deletions cut 0 bases from V and 9 bases from J, with 19 bases between. The germline gives CDR1 SGHNT, CDR2 YYREEE (reference sequence). The CDR3 is 17 amino acids. For the CDR3, the DNA is TGTGCCAGCAGCTTGGGTCTACAGCGGGGGTCGGGTTCACCCCTCCACTTT. It yields the protein CASSLGLQRGSGSPLHF.

This clone was seen more than once but under ten times. V gene TRBV20-1 combines with J gene TRBJ2-5, with D uncertain. Germline CDR1 reads DFQATT; CDR2 reads SNEGSKA (reference sequence). The CDR3 totals 11 residues. V was shortened by 1 base and J by 3 bases, with 3 bases between the two germline ends. The CDR3 coding sequence is TGCAGTGCTAGAGCGGAAGAGACCCAGTACTTC. Its protein is CSARAEETQYF.

The gene calls are TRBV6-5 and TRBJ1-2; TRBD1 matches at 10 bases. Germline CDR1 reads MNHEY; CDR2 reads SVGAGI. The CDR3 is 15 residues long. V trimming: 5 bases; J trimming: 6 bases; junction bases outside the gene matches: 9. The CDR3 DNA reads TGTGCCAGCAGTCTCCGGGACAGGGGCGGAAATGGCTACACCTTC. It is translated as CASSLRDRGGNGYTF.

This clone was seen only a few times. This rearrangement joins TRBV2 to TRBJ2-7, with 8 bases matching TRBD1. Per the germline V gene, CDR1 is SNHLY and CDR2 is FYNNEI. Unmatched junction bases numbered 1, after V lost 6 bases and J lost 3 bases. The CDR3 extends over 12 amino acids. The CDR3 DNA follows: TGTGCCAGCAGGGACAGGGTCTACGAGCAGTACTTC. Translating it yields CASRDRVYEQYF.

The J gene is TRBJ2-7, the V gene TRBV2, with TRBD2 as a possible D gene (6 bases). Germline assignment: CDR1 SNHLY and CDR2 FYNNEI. The V gene lost 0 bases and the J gene lost 7 bases, with 16 bases spanning the gap. This CDR3 contains 15 residues. The CDR3: CASSEARGFYREQYF. The CDR3, as DNA: TGTGCCAGCAGTGAAGCGCGGGGCTTCTACAGGGAGCAGTACTTC.

V gene TRBV14 combines with J gene TRBJ1-2; TRBD1 might be the D (5 bases). CDR1 SGHDN and CDR2 FVKESK come from the germline V gene. The CDR3 has 14 residues. Trimming stripped 4 bases from V and 3 bases from J, with 12 bases between. CDR3: CASSLQTVDYGYTF. The CDR3 DNA is TGTGCCAGCAGCCTTCAGACAGTCGACTATGGCTACACCTTC.

The chain links TRBV18 to TRBJ2-7; D is ambiguous. From germline, CDR1 is KGHSH and CDR2 LQKENI. This CDR3 region has 15 residues. Trimming removed 3 bases at V and 2 bases at J, with 14 bases between. CDR3 residues: CASSPGQADTYEQYF. Here the CDR3 DNA reads TGTGCCAGCTCACCGGGCCAGGCCGACACCTACGAGCAGTACTTC. The whole variable domain, filled in from reference TRBV18 and TRBJ2-7, reads NAGVMQNPRHLVRRRGQEARLRCSPMKGHSHVYWYRQLPEEGLKFMVYLQKENIIDESGMPKERFSAEFPKEGPSILRIQQVVRGDSAAYFCASSPGQADTYEQYFGPGTRLTVT.

The chain employs TRBV7-8 and TRBJ1-5; perhaps TRBD1 as D (6 bases). CDR1 is SGHVS and CDR2 is FQNEAQ in the germline V gene. CDR3 length equals 13 residues. Trimming removed 2 bases from V and 9 bases from J, with 11 bases in between. CDR3 loop: CASSLRRGLPQHF. The CDR3 DNA reads TGTGCCAGCAGCTTACGTAGGGGGTTGCCCCAGCATTTT. The full variable domain, its missing parts supplied by reference TRBV7-8 and TRBJ1-5, is GAGVSQSPRYKVAKRGQDVALRCDPISGHVSLFWYQQALGQGPEFLTYFQNEAQLDKSGLPSDRFFAERPEGSVSTLKIQRTQQEDSAVYLCASSLRRGLPQHFGDGTRLSIL.

The genes are TRBV10-3 and TRBJ2-5; D is unresolved. This CDR3 region has 11 residues. V gave up 10 bases and J gave up 0 bases, with 6 bases separating them. Per germline, CDR1 ENHRY and CDR2 SYGVKD. CDR3 sequence reads: CATGYQETQYF. The CDR3 DNA reads TGTGCCACCGGGTACCAAGAGACCCAGTACTTC.

The chain employs TRBV7-2 and TRBJ1-2; a weak D match, TRBD1 (5 bases). CDR3 length: 17 residues. The germline CDR1 and CDR2 sequences are SGHTA and FQGNSA. V gave up 1 base and J gave up 0 bases, with 15 bases separating them. CDR3 in DNA: TGTGCCAGCAGCTTAGTTGGGCGACAGAGAGCTAACTATGGCTACACCTTC. It codes for CASSLVGRQRANYGYTF. The variable domain in full, with the rest retrieved from reference TRBV7-2 and TRBJ1-2, is GAGVSQSPSNKVTEKGKDVELRCDPISGHTALYWYRQSLGQGLEFLIYFQGNSAPDKSGLPSDRFSAERTGGSVSTLTIQRTQQEDSAVYLCASSLVGRQRANYGYTFGSGTRLTVV.

The chain uses TRBV18 and TRBJ1-1; 7 bases line up with TRBD1. The junction had 4 bases not matched to a gene; V was cut back by 0 bases and J by 3 bases. Germline assignment: CDR1 KGHSH and CDR2 LQKENI. CDR3 length equals 15 residues. DNA of the CDR3: TGTGCCAGCTCACCACCGAGGGGGCCGGACACTGAAGCTTTCTTT. Its protein product is CASSPPRGPDTEAFF.

This clone was detected a few times. The rearrangement links TRBV15 to TRBJ2-5, with TRBD1 matching 11 bases. Germline V gene sequence: CDR1 LNHNV, CDR2 YYDKDF (reference sequence). After removal of 5 bases from V and 5 bases from J, the junction contained 7 bases not matched to a gene. The CDR3 totals 15 residues. For the CDR3, the DNA is TGTGCCACCAGCGTGCGGACAGGGGGCATTGAGACCCAGTACTTC. It specifies CATSVRTGGIETQYF. Filled out from reference TRBV15 and TRBJ2-5, the complete variable domain reads DAMVIQNPRYQVTQFGKPVTLSCSQTLNHNVMYWYQQKSSQAPKLLFHYYDKDFNNEADTPDNFQSRRPNTSFCFLDIRSPGLGDTAMYLCATSVRTGGIETQYFGPGTRLLVL.

This chain uses TRBV5-8 with TRBJ1-5; D not resolved. The V gene's germline CDR1 is SGHTS and CDR2 YDEGEE. CDR3 length: 14 amino acids. V dropped 4 bases and J dropped 0 bases, with 8 bases sitting between them. CDR3 sequence: CASSGRSSNQPQHF. Written as DNA, the CDR3 is TGTGCCAGCAGCGGCAGGTCTAGCAATCAGCCCCAGCATTTT.

The chain carries TRBV19 and TRBJ1-5, with D tentatively TRBD1 (6 bases). V lost 1 base and J lost 7, with 11 bases in between. Germline V CDR1 and CDR2: LNHDA, SQIVND (reference sequence). The CDR3 runs 14 residues. The CDR3 reads CASSIVAGEQPQHF. Written as DNA, the CDR3 is TGTGCCAGTAGTATAGTAGCAGGGGAACAGCCCCAGCATTTT.

The genes are TRBV29-1 and TRBJ1-1; D is unclear. Germline V lookup: CDR1 SQVTM, CDR2 ANQGSEA. V was pared by 6 bases and J by 3 bases, with 17 bases between. The CDR3 runs 14 residues. The CDR3 region is CSVRRVAADTEAFF. The CDR3 DNA sequence: TGCAGCGTACGTCGGGTAGCCGCGGACACTGAAGCTTTCTTT.

This clone was counted a single time. The chain employs TRBV27 and TRBJ2-2; no firm D call. Germline CDR1 MNHEY, CDR2 SMNVEV (reference sequence). This CDR3 is built from 14 residues. The V end lost 6 bases, the J end lost 6 bases, and 14 bases lay between the germline ends. In DNA, the CDR3 is TGTGCCAGCAGACCTAGGCTGGTAGCCGGGGAGCTGTTTTTT. Encoded protein: CASRPRLVAGELFF.

This chain's CDR3 is CACQTGGSHQPQHF. The CDR3 DNA follows: TGTGCCTGCCAGACAGGGGGCTCTCATCAGCCCCAGCATTTT. The gene calls are TRBV30 and TRBJ1-5; 10 nucleotides match TRBD1. The CDR3 has 14 residues. Trimming at V came to 6 bases and at J to 5 bases, leaving 7 bases not matched to a gene. Germline CDR1 and CDR2: GTSNPN and SVGIG (reference sequence). The whole variable domain, remainder taken from reference TRBV30 and TRBJ1-5, is SQTIHQWPATLVQPVGSPLSLECTVEGTSNPNLYWYRQAAGRGLQLLFYSVGIGQISSEVPQNLSASRPQDRQFILSSKKLLLSDSGFYLCACQTGGSHQPQHFGDGTRLSIL.